The 30 T cell receptor beta chains reported below all come from one sample, sequenced in a study of T cell responses to AZD1222 COVID-19 vaccine. Measured with immunoSEQ multiplex PCR; TCRdb has only the in-frame clones, and not every one. The sample shows about 130,000 clones, 88% of them seen only once. The source was peripheral blood, collected on day 0 of AZD1222 vaccination. These TCRs come from an adult in good health.

The chain combines TRBV7-9 with TRBJ2-3; 10 bases are a match to TRBD1. This CDR3 spans 15 amino acids. Germline V lookup: CDR1 SEHNR, CDR2 FQNEAQ (reference sequence). The ends lost 4 bases at V and 6 bases at J; junction bases unmatched: 7. Here the CDR3 reads CASSSRDRGQDTQYF. The CDR3 DNA sequence: TGTGCCAGCAGCTCCCGGGACAGGGGTCAGGATACGCAGTATTTT.

Turning to this clone: The sample holds other DNA sequences that translate to the same CDR3. The chain has TRBV2 and TRBJ2-3; D is unclear. Germline CDR1 is SNHLY and CDR2 is FYNNEI. V was shortened by 4 bases and J by 0 bases, with 2 bases between the two germline ends. The CDR3 length is 12 residues. The CDR3, as DNA: TGTGCCAGCAGTGTTAGCACAGATACGCAGTATTTT. Translated, it gives CASSVSTDTQYF.

The chain is built from TRBV4-1 and TRBJ1-4, with D hard to call. The CDR3 has 14 residues. V shed 1 base and J shed 4 bases, with 7 bases lying between them. CDR1 MGHRA and CDR2 YSYEKL come from the germline V gene. CDR3 region: CASSQVGRNEKLFF. For the CDR3, the DNA is TGCGCCAGCAGCCAAGTCGGGCGTAATGAAAAACTGTTTTTT.

This clone came up a few times. This chain's CDR3 is CASSYSPAPDYEQYF. CDR3 DNA: TGTGCCAGCAGTTACAGCCCCGCCCCCGACTACGAGCAGTACTTC. The chain has TRBV6-5 and TRBJ2-7; no clear D. CDR3 length: 15 residues. Deletions cut 2 bases from V and 3 bases from J, with 14 bases between. Germline V gives CDR1 MNHEY, CDR2 SVGAGI.

This rearrangement joins TRBV7-9 to TRBJ2-3; tentative D call: TRBD1 (6 bases). Germline V gives CDR1 SEHNR, CDR2 FQNEAQ (reference sequence). This CDR3 comprises 17 residues. Trimming removed 3 bases at V and 2 bases at J, with 18 bases between. The CDR3 sequence: CASSFPTTGIATDTQYF. The CDR3 DNA is TGTGCCAGCAGCTTTCCCACAACAGGGATAGCCACAGATACGCAGTATTTT.

This clone turned up a few times. V is TRBV11-3 and J is TRBJ2-7, with D possibly matching TRBD2 (6 bases). The CDR3 sequence is 14 residues long. V lost 3 bases and J 0 bases, leaving 9 bases between the germline ends. Looked up from germline, CDR1 is SGHNT and CDR2 is YENEEA. The CDR3 protein is CASSLEGPSYEQYF. CDR3 coding DNA: TGTGCCAGCAGCTTGGAGGGCCCCTCCTACGAGCAGTACTTC.

The chain uses TRBV11-3 and TRBJ2-7; D perhaps matches TRBD2 (6 bases). Germline V gene data show CDR1 as SGHNT and CDR2 as YENEEA. V lost 4 bases and J lost 2, with 15 bases in between. CDR3 length: 15 residues. Here the CDR3 reads CASSSTGTGAYEQYF. In DNA form, the CDR3 reads TGTGCCAGCAGCTCCACCGGGACTGGCGCCTACGAGCAGTACTTC.

The J gene is TRBJ2-3, the V gene TRBV7-2, with D unclear. The germline CDR1 and CDR2 sequences are SGHTA and FQGNSA. The CDR3 loop spans 15 amino acids. V was shortened by 1 base and J by 6 bases, with 14 bases between the two germline ends. CDR3 DNA sequence: TGTGCCAGCAGCTTAGGGCGCAGGCCGTGGGATACGCAGTATTTT. Its protein is CASSLGRRPWDTQYF.

The rearrangement links TRBV19 to TRBJ2-7; a possible D gene is TRBD1 (5 bases). The V end lost 4 bases, the J end lost 2 bases, and 12 bases lay between the germline ends. The CDR3 extends over 14 amino acids. Germline V gene data show CDR1 as LNHDA and CDR2 as SQIVND (reference sequence). The CDR3 loop reads CASSTGHTPYEQYF. CDR3 DNA sequence: TGTGCCAGTAGTACCGGACACACTCCCTACGAGCAGTACTTC.

The rearrangement joins TRBV2 to TRBJ2-5; 11 bases agree with TRBD1. Germline CDR1 reads SNHLY; CDR2 reads FYNNEI. Trimming cost V 9 bases and J 5 bases; bases outside gene matches: 5. This CDR3 region has 13 residues. The CDR3 reads CARKDRGPETQYF. The CDR3 DNA reads as TGTGCCAGAAAGGACAGGGGGCCGGAGACCCAGTACTTC.

This clone appeared a single time. The chain employs TRBV6-2 or TRBV6-3 and TRBJ2-2, with D possibly TRBD1 on 5 matching bases. CDR3 length: 14 residues. Germline V CDR1 and CDR2: MNHEY, SVGEGT. V was clipped by 4 bases and J by 4 bases, with 10 bases between them. In DNA, the CDR3 is TGTGCCAGCAGTTCGGACATTCTCACCGGGGAGCTGTTTTTT. Its protein product is CASSSDILTGELFF.

This chain uses TRBV6-5 with TRBJ2-7, with D possibly being TRBD2 (6 bases). CDR1 is MNHEY and CDR2 is SVGAGI in the germline V gene. This CDR3 is built from 16 residues. V was trimmed by 0 bases and J by 2 bases, leaving 14 bases between them. CDR3 in amino acids: CASSYSAGGMPYEQYF. CDR3 nucleotide sequence: TGTGCCAGCAGTTACTCAGCGGGCGGGATGCCCTACGAGCAGTACTTC.

The V and J genes are TRBV5-5 and TRBJ1-6, with TRBD1 matching 8 bases. The CDR3 consists of 14 residues. V shed 4 bases and J 11 bases; nucleotides not matched to a gene: 8. The germline gives CDR1 SGHKS, CDR2 YYEKEE (reference sequence). The CDR3 DNA sequence: TGTGCCAGCAGCCACCCGGACAGGGTTACACCCCTCCACTTT. Its translation: CASSHPDRVTPLHF. The full variable domain, with the rest looked up from reference TRBV5-5 and TRBJ1-6, is DAGVTQSPTHLIKTRGQQVTLRCSPISGHKSVSWYQQVLGQGPQFIFQYYEKEERGRGNFPDRFSARQFPNYSSELNVNALLLGDSALYLCASSHPDRVTPLHFGNGTRLTVT.

The gene calls are TRBV5-4 and TRBJ2-5; tentatively, D is TRBD2 (6 bases). The germline V and J ends were trimmed by 4 bases and 5 bases, with 18 bases remaining between them. In germline, CDR1 is SGHNT, CDR2 YYREEE (reference sequence). This CDR3 comprises 15 residues. The DNA of the CDR3 is TGTGCCAGCAGCCTCGCGGGACTGTCCCAGGAGACCCAGTACTTC. This encodes CASSLAGLSQETQYF.

DNA for the CDR3: TGTGCCAGTAGTTCAGGACAGGGGGCAAGCACTGAAGCTTTCTTT. Encoded protein: CASSSGQGASTEAFF. The chain couples TRBV19 to TRBJ1-1, with 11 bases lining up with TRBD1. The CDR3 length is 15 residues. J gave up 4 bases and V 5 bases, and 6 bases lay outside the gene matches. The V gene's germline CDR1 is LNHDA and CDR2 SQIVND (reference sequence).

CDR3 bases: TGTGCCAGCAGTTACTTTCCGGACTCACCTAACGACGAGCAGTACTTC. This gives the protein CASSYFPDSPNDEQYF. This chain links TRBV6-5 with TRBJ2-7; possibly TRBD2 for D (5 bases). CDR1 MNHEY and CDR2 SVGAGI come from the germline V gene. V lost 1 base, J lost 5 bases, and 18 bases lay in between. The CDR3 totals 16 residues.

The rearrangement joins TRBV12-3 or TRBV12-4 to TRBJ1-5; D might be TRBD1 (5 bases). The V end lost 7 bases, the J end lost 6 bases, and 10 bases lay between the germline ends. The CDR3 length is 12 residues. CDR3 sequence reads: CASTMGGQPQHF. In DNA form, the CDR3 reads TGTGCCAGCACAATGGGGGGTCAGCCCCAGCATTTT.

In DNA form, the CDR3 reads TGCAGCGTTCAGACAGGGAACCACGAGCAGTACTTC. Its protein is CSVQTGNHEQYF. The chain employs TRBV29-1 and TRBJ2-7, with TRBD1 matching 7 bases. The CDR3 totals 12 residues. Germline V gives CDR1 SQVTM, CDR2 ANQGSEA. J lost 5 bases, V lost 5 bases, and 6 bases had no gene match.

In the case of this clone: Because the CDR3's place on the DNA is in doubt, the DNA is left out and the CDR3 is given as listed by TCRdb. V is TRBV6-5 and J is TRBJ1-2. The CDR3 is 14 amino acids in total, end residues counted. CDR1 is MNHEY, CDR2 SVGAGI, per germline. This chain's CDR3 is CASSTSSGNYGYTF.

This clone was seen just once. The chain links TRBV6-1 to TRBJ2-7, with 8 nucleotides matching TRBD2. CDR1 is MNHNS, CDR2 SASEGT, per germline. The CDR3 is 14 residues long. The ends lost 3 bases at V and 6 bases at J; junction bases unmatched: 7. The CDR3 is CASSERAGAGEQYF. The CDR3 nucleotides are TGTGCCAGCAGTGAGAGAGCGGGAGCGGGCGAGCAGTACTTC.

The chain uses TRBV21-1 and TRBJ2-2; the table gives TRBD2 as D, unverified against the DNA. TRBV21-1 is a pseudogene locus. The CDR3 is 18 amino acids. CDR3 in amino acids: CASSKGDLAGGRTGELFF. CDR3 DNA sequence: TGTGCCAGCAGCAAAGGGGACCTAGCGGGAGGTCGCACCGGGGAGCTGTTTTTT.

This chain links TRBV7-2 with TRBJ1-5, with D perhaps matching TRBD1 (6 bases). The CDR3 spans 13 residues. Between the trimmed V and J ends, which lost 4 bases and 4 bases, there was a span of 8 bases. CDR1 SGHTA and CDR2 FQGNSA come from the germline V gene. The CDR3 region has the DNA TGTGCCAGCAGCTCACAGGGAAATCAGCCCCAGCATTTT. It translates to CASSSQGNQPQHF.

This clone was seen just once. This chain joins TRBV5-4 and TRBJ1-6; D is ambiguous. CDR3 length equals 13 residues. Germline CDR1 reads SGHNT; CDR2 reads YYREEE (reference sequence). V dropped 0 bases and J dropped 7 bases, with 5 bases sitting between them. The CDR3, as DNA: TGTGCCAGCAGCTTGGGCCTAAATTCACCCCTCCACTTT. Encoded protein: CASSLGLNSPLHF. The complete variable domain, with remaining parts taken from reference TRBV5-4 and TRBJ1-6, reads ETGVTQSPTHLIKTRGQQVTLRCSSQSGHNTVSWYQQALGQGPQFIFQYYREEENGRGNFPPRFSGLQFPNYSSELNVNALELDDSALYLCASSLGLNSPLHFGNGTRLTVT.

The rearrangement joins TRBV11-2 to TRBJ1-1; D gene ambiguous. The V and J ends lost 1 base and 3 bases respectively, with 12 bases between them. The CDR3 runs to 15 residues. Germline values: CDR1 SGHAT, CDR2 FQNNGV. The CDR3 region has the DNA TGTGCCAGCAGCTTAGGTCGCAGGAGATACACTGAAGCTTTCTTT. This gives the protein CASSLGRRRYTEAFF.

This chain uses TRBV5-1 with TRBJ2-2, with 8 bases that match TRBD2. After removal of 1 base from V and 2 bases from J, the junction contained 4 bases not matched to a gene. The CDR3 covers 16 residues. CDR1 and CDR2 from the germline V gene are SGHRS and YFSETQ. The CDR3 is CASSLSGSQNTGELFF. The DNA of the CDR3 is TGCGCCAGCAGCTTGAGCGGGAGCCAAAACACCGGGGAGCTGTTTTTT.

This clone was seen a single time. The chain joins TRBV19 to TRBJ2-1; either TRBD1 or TRBD2 may supply D (5 bases each). The germline gives CDR1 LNHDA, CDR2 SQIVND (reference sequence). V dropped 3 bases and J dropped 4 bases, with 7 bases sitting between them. The CDR3 is 13 residues long. The CDR3 bases are TGTGCCAGTAGTATCGAGGGGTACAATGAGCAGTTCTTC. Its translation is CASSIEGYNEQFF.

This chain connects TRBV6-2 or TRBV6-3 to TRBJ1-1, with D maybe TRBD1 (5 bases). The V gene's germline CDR1 is MNHEY and CDR2 SVGEGT. The V gene lost 4 bases and the J gene lost 1 base, with 10 bases spanning the gap. The CDR3 contains 14 residues. CDR3 nucleotide sequence: TGTGCCAGCAGTTTCGCCGGGGGGAACACTGAAGCTTTCTTT. Its translation: CASSFAGGNTEAFF.

Turning to this clone: The same CDR3 arises from other DNA sequences in this sample as well. The CDR3: CASSQGTGVRETQYF. The CDR3 region has the DNA TGCGCCAGCAGCCAAGGGACGGGAGTTAGAGAGACCCAGTACTTC. The chain uses TRBV4-3 and TRBJ2-5; maybe TRBD2 (6 bases). This CDR3 spans 15 amino acids. The V end lost 1 base, the J end lost 4 bases, and 13 bases lay between the germline ends. CDR1 is LGHNA and CDR2 is YSLEER in the germline V gene.

V is TRBV18 and J is TRBJ1-4, with D unresolved. Trimming took 6 bases from V and 4 from J, leaving 9 bases between them. Germline assignment: CDR1 KGHSH and CDR2 LQKENI. This CDR3 is 13 amino acids long. The DNA for the CDR3 is TGTGCCAGCTCGGGCCAGTTTAATGAAAAACTGTTTTTT. The encoded protein is CASSGQFNEKLFF.

V is TRBV5-1 and J is TRBJ2-7; 7 nucleotides agree with TRBD1. J lost 0 bases, V lost 6 bases, and 12 bases had no gene match. Germline V gene sequence: CDR1 SGHRS, CDR2 YFSETQ. This CDR3 contains 16 residues. CDR3 protein: CASNNHRGDLSYEQYF. Here the CDR3 DNA reads TGCGCCAGCAACAACCACAGGGGCGATCTCTCCTACGAGCAGTACTTC.